This record concerns one T cell receptor (beta chain) sequence. The CDR3 is 15 residues long. Per germline, CDR1 SGHAT and CDR2 FQNNGV. Trimming removed 5 bases from V and 4 bases from J, with 15 bases in between. The data belong to a study of shared clonotypes between healthy human individuals. Some clones are missing from TCRdb's copy, which holds only in-frame ones; the method was immunoSEQ multiplex PCR. The data show 450,000 to 650,000 clones, around three quarters seen once. This sequence originates from a woman aged 40 to 55 in good health. Some clones in this sample may be carry-over from other donors' samples. The sample was PBMCs. J is TRBJ1-5 and V is TRBV11-2; D possibly corresponds to TRBD1 (5 bases). Written as DNA, the CDR3 is TGTGCCAGCAGCATCCGGGGGGATAGGAATCAGCCCCAGCATTTT. The encoded protein is CASSIRGDRNQPQHF.